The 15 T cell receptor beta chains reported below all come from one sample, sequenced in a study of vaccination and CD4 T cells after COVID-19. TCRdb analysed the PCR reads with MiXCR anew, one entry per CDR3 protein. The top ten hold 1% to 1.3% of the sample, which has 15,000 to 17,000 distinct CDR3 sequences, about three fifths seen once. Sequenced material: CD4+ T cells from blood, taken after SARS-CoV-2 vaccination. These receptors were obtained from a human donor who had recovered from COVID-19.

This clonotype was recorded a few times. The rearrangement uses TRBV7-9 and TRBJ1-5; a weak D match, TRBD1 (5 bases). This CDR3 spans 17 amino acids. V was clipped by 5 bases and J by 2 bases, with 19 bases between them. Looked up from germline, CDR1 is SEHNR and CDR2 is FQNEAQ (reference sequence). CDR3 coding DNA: TGTGCCAGCAGCCCCGGGACTAACCAGGGTGGCAATCAGCCCCAGCATTTT. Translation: CASSPGTNQGGNQPQHF.

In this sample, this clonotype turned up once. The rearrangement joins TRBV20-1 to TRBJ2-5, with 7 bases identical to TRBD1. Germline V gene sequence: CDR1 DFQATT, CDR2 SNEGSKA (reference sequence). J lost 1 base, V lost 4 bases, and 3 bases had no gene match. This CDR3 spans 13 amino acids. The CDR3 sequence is CSATGQLQETQYF. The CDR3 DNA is TGCAGTGCTACGGGACAGCTCCAAGAGACCCAGTACTTC.

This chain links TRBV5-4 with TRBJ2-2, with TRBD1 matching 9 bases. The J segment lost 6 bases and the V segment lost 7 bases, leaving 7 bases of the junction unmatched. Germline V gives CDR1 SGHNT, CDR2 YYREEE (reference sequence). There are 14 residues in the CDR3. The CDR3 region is CASEDRGGAGELFF. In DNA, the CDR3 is TGTGCCAGCGAGGACAGGGGAGGCGCCGGGGAGCTGTTTTTT.

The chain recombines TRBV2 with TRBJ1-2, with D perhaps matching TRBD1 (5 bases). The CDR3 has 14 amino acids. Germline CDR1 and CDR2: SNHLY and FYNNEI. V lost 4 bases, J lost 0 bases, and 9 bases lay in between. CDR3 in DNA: TGTGCCAGCAGTGTACAGGAGTCTAACTATGGCTACACCTTC. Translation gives CASSVQESNYGYTF. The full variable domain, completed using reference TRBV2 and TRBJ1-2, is EPEVTQTPSHQVTQMGQEVILRCVPISNHLYFYWYRQILGQKVEFLVSFYNNEISEKSEIFDDQFSVERPDGSNFTLKIRSTKLEDSAMYFCASSVQESNYGYTFGSGTRLTVV.

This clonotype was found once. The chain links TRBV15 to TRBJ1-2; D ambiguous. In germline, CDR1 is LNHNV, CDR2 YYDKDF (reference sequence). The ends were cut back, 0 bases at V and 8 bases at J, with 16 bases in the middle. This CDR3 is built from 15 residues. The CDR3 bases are TGTGCCACCAGCAGAGATCCAAAGGCCGGGTCGGGCTACACCTTC. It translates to CATSRDPKAGSGYTF.

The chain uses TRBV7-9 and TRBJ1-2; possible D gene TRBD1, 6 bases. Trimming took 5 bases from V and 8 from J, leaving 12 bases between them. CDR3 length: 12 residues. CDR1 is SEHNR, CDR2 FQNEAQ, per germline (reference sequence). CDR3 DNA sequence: TGTGCCAGCAGCACACAGGGTTTAGGCTACACCTTC. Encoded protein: CASSTQGLGYTF.

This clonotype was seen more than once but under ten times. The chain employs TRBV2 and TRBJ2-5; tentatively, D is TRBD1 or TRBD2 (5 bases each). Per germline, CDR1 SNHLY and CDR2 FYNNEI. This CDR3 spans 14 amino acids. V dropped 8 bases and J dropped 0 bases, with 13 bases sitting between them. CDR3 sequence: CASGGIQDQETQYF. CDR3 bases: TGTGCCAGCGGGGGAATACAGGACCAAGAGACCCAGTACTTC.

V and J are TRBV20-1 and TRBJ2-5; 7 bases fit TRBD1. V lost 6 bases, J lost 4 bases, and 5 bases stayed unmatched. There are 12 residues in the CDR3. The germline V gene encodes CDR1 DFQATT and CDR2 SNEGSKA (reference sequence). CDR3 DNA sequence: TGCAGTGCCGTCGGGACAGTAGAGACCCAGTACTTC. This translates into CSAVGTVETQYF.

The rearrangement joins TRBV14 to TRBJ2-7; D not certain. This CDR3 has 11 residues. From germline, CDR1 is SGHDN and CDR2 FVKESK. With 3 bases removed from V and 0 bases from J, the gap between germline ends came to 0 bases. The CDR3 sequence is CASSHSYEQYF. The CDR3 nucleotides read TGTGCCAGCAGCCACTCCTACGAGCAGTACTTC. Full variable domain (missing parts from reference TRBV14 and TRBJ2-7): EAGVTQFPSHSVIEKGQTVTLRCDPISGHDNLYWYRRVMGKEIKFLLHFVKESKQDESGMPNNRFLAERTGGTYSTLKVQPAELEDSGVYFCASSHSYEQYFGPGTRLTVT.

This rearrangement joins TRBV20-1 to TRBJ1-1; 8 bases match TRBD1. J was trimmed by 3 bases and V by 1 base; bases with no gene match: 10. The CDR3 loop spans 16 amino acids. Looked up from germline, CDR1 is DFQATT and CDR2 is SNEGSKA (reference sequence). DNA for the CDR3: TGCAGTGCTAGAGCCTTCCCCCAGGGGGCCGACACTGAAGCTTTCTTT. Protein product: CSARAFPQGADTEAFF.

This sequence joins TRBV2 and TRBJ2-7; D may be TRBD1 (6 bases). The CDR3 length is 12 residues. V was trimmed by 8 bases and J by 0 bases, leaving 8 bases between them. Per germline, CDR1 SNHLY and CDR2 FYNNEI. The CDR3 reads CASDRNSYEQYF. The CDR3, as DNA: TGTGCCAGCGACAGGAACTCCTACGAGCAGTACTTC.

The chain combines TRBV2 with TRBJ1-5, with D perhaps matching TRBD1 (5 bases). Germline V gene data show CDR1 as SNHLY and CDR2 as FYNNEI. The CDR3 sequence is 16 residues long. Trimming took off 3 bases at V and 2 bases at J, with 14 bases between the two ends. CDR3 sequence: CASSEFLGAGNQPQHF. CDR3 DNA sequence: TGTGCCAGCAGTGAGTTTTTAGGGGCAGGCAATCAGCCCCAGCATTTT. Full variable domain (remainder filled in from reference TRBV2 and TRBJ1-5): EPEVTQTPSHQVTQMGQEVILRCVPISNHLYFYWYRQILGQKVEFLVSFYNNEISEKSEIFDDQFSVERPDGSNFTLKIRSTKLEDSAMYFCASSEFLGAGNQPQHFGDGTRLSIL.

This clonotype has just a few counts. The CDR3 region is CASSEGIGIQPQHF. In nucleotides, the CDR3 is TGTGCCAGCAGTGAAGGGATAGGGATCCAGCCCCAGCATTTT. V is TRBV6-1 and J is TRBJ1-5; D unclear. Per germline, CDR1 MNHNS and CDR2 SASEGT. Trimming stripped 1 base from V and 7 bases from J, with 11 bases between. The length of the CDR3 is 14 residues.

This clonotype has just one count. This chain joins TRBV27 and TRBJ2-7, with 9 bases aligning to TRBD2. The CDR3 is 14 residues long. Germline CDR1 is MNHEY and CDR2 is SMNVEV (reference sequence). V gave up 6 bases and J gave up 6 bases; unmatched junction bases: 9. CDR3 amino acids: CASRLSGSSGEQYF. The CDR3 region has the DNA TGTGCCAGCAGACTTAGCGGGAGTAGCGGCGAGCAGTACTTC.

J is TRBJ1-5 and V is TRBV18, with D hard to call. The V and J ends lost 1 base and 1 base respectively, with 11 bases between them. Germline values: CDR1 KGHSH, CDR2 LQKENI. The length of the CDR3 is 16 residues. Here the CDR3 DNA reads TGTGCCAGCTCACCACAGGTCCAGAGCAGCAATCAGCCCCAGCATTTT. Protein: CASSPQVQSSNQPQHF.